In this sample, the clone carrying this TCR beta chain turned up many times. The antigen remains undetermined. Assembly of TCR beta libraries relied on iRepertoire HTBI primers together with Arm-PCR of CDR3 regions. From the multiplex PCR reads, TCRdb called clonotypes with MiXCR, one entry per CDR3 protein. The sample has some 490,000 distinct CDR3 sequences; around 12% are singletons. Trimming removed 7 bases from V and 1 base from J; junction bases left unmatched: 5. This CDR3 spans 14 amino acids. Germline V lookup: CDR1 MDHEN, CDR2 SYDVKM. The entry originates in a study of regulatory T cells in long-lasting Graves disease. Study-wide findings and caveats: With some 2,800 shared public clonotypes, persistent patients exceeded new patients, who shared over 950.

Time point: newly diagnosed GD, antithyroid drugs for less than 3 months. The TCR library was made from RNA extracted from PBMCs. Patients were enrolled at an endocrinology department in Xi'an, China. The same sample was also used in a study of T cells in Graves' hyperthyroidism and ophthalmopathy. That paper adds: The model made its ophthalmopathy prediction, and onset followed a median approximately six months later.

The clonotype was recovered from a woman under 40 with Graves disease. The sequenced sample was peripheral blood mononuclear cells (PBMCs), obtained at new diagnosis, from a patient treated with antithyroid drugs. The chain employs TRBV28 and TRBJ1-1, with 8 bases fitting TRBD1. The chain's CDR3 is CASNRGGQNTEAFF. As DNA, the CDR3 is TGTGCCAGCAACAGGGGGGGACAGAACACTGAAGCTTTCTTT.